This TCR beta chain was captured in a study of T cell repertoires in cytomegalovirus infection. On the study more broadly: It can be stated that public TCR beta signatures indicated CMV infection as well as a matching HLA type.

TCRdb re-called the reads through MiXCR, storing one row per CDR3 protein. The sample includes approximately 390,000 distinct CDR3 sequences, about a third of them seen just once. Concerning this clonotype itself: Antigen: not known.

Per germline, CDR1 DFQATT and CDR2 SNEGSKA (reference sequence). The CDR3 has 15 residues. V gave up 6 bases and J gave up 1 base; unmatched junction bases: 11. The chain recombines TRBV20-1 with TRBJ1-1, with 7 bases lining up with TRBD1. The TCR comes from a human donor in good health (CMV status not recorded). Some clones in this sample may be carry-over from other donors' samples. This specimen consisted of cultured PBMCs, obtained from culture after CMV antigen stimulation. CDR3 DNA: TGCAGTGCAAACCGACAGGGAGATAAGAACACTGAAGCTTTCTTT. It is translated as CSANRQGDKNTEAFF.